This is a list of T cell receptor beta chains from one sample in a study of T cell repertoires in cytomegalovirus infection. In TCRdb, the reads were re-called with MiXCR into one record per CDR3 protein. The sample has some 450,000 distinct CDR3 sequences; approximately 31% are singletons. Specimen: PBMCs. These TCRs come from a human donor in good health (CMV status not recorded). Some clones in this sample may be carry-over from other donors' samples. Each CDR3 is given with its conserved first and last residue. The order of the fields is D gene, J gene, clone size, V gene, CDR3 protein, CDR3 DNA. The D gene is left open where the match is weak. Only some rows state a clone size, as once, few, many or a class for expanded clones.

d_gene: TRBD2; j_gene: TRBJ2-5; abundance: -; v_gene: TRBV19; CDR3aa: CASSIGTGTSGQETQYF; CDR3nt: TGTGCCAGTAGTATAGGGACCGGGACTAGCGGCCAAGAGACCCAGTACTTC
d_gene: -; j_gene: TRBJ2-3; abundance: few; v_gene: TRBV5-1; CDR3aa: CASATTGFPDTQYF; CDR3nt: TGCGCCAGCGCCACCACCGGGTTCCCAGATACGCAGTATTTT
d_gene: -; j_gene: TRBJ2-7; abundance: -; v_gene: TRBV7-2; CDR3aa: CASSRRGLSYEQYF; CDR3nt: TGTGCCAGCAGCCGCCGGGGTCTCTCCTACGAGCAGTACTTC
d_gene: TRBD2; j_gene: TRBJ2-4; abundance: -; v_gene: TRBV10-3; CDR3aa: CAISEGSGGAGNIQYF; CDR3nt: TGTGCCATCAGTGAGGGTAGCGGGGGGGCCGGGAACATTCAGTACTTC
d_gene: -; j_gene: TRBJ2-3; abundance: -; v_gene: TRBV7-9; CDR3aa: CASSSLRGLSTDTQYF; CDR3nt: TGTGCCAGCAGCTCACTCCGGGGCCTAAGCACAGATACGCAGTATTTT
d_gene: -; j_gene: TRBJ1-3; abundance: few; v_gene: TRBV20-1; CDR3aa: CSARDTGTSGNTIYF; CDR3nt: TGCAGTGCTAGAGATACGGGGACCTCTGGAAACACCATATATTTT
d_gene: -; j_gene: TRBJ2-5; abundance: -; v_gene: TRBV7-6; CDR3aa: CASSPRTEETKYF; CDR3nt: TGTGCCAGCAGCCCCCGGACGGAAGAGACCAAGTACTTC
d_gene: -; j_gene: TRBJ2-1; abundance: -; v_gene: TRBV5-1; CDR3aa: CASRLGPTYNEQFF; CDR3nt: TGCGCCAGCAGATTGGGGCCCACCTACAATGAGCAGTTCTTC
d_gene: -; j_gene: TRBJ1-4; abundance: -; v_gene: TRBV12-3/TRBV12-4; CDR3aa: CASAGGAPGQKLFF; CDR3nt: TGTGCTTCTGCGGGAGGGGCCCCCGGACAAAAACTGTTTTTT
d_gene: -; j_gene: TRBJ1-1; abundance: many; v_gene: TRBV4-1; CDR3aa: CASSAQGSLTEAFF; CDR3nt: TGCGCCAGCAGCGCCCAGGGATCTCTCACTGAAGCTTTCTTT
d_gene: -; j_gene: TRBJ1-1; abundance: -; v_gene: TRBV5-6; CDR3aa: CASSPTGRTEAFF; CDR3nt: TGTGCCAGCAGCCCGACAGGCCGAACTGAAGCTTTCTTT
d_gene: TRBD2; j_gene: TRBJ2-3; abundance: -; v_gene: TRBV7-3; CDR3aa: CASSPGTGGTTDTQYF; CDR3nt: TGTGCCAGCAGCCCCGGAACGGGGGGGACCACAGATACGCAGTATTTT
d_gene: TRBD1; j_gene: TRBJ2-5; abundance: many; v_gene: TRBV7-8; CDR3aa: CASSYTRTGVGETQYF; CDR3nt: TGTGCCAGCAGCTACACCAGGACAGGGGTGGGAGAGACCCAGTACTTC
d_gene: -; j_gene: TRBJ1-5; abundance: -; v_gene: TRBV20-1; CDR3aa: CIASVHANSNQPQHF; CDR3nt: TGCATTGCTAGTGTGCATGCCAATAGCAATCAGCCCCAGCATTTT
d_gene: -; j_gene: TRBJ1-4; abundance: -; v_gene: TRBV12-3/TRBV12-4; CDR3aa: CASRGVVREKLFF; CDR3nt: TGTGCCAGCAGGGGGGTGGTAAGGGAAAAACTGTTTTTT
d_gene: -; j_gene: TRBJ2-1; abundance: few; v_gene: TRBV7-9; CDR3aa: CASSLADTLYNEQFF; CDR3nt: TGTGCCAGCAGCTTAGCGGACACCCTCTACAATGAGCAGTTCTTC
d_gene: -; j_gene: TRBJ2-1; abundance: many; v_gene: TRBV7-6; CDR3aa: CASSLRLTGSSYNEQFF; CDR3nt: TGTGCCAGCAGCTTACGGCTGACCGGAAGCTCCTACAATGAGCAGTTCTTC
d_gene: -; j_gene: TRBJ2-1; abundance: -; v_gene: TRBV2; CDR3aa: CASSRNGEQFF; CDR3nt: TGTGCCAGCAGCCGAAATGGTGAGCAGTTCTTC
d_gene: -; j_gene: TRBJ1-2; abundance: many; v_gene: TRBV6-1; CDR3aa: CATSRGVLYGYTF; CDR3nt: TGTGCCACTTCCAGGGGAGTGCTGTATGGCTACACCTTC
d_gene: -; j_gene: TRBJ1-3; abundance: many; v_gene: TRBV7-8; CDR3aa: CASSWGVLSGNTIYF; CDR3nt: TGTGCCAGCAGCTGGGGGGTCCTCTCTGGAAACACCATATATTTT
d_gene: -; j_gene: TRBJ2-7; abundance: -; v_gene: TRBV28; CDR3aa: CASSRIQQSWDYEQYF; CDR3nt: TGTGCCAGCAGTAGAATCCAGCAATCATGGGACTACGAGCAGTACTTC
d_gene: -; j_gene: TRBJ2-3; abundance: -; v_gene: TRBV20-1; CDR3aa: CSARRVSNTDTQYF; CDR3nt: TGCAGTGCTAGACGAGTTTCGAACACAGATACGCAGTATTTT
d_gene: -; j_gene: TRBJ1-2; abundance: few; v_gene: TRBV29-1; CDR3aa: CSVRTALYGYTF; CDR3nt: TGCAGCGTTCGGACAGCCCTGTATGGCTACACCTTC
d_gene: -; j_gene: TRBJ2-1; abundance: many; v_gene: TRBV7-2; CDR3aa: CASSLARLSSYNEQFF; CDR3nt: TGTGCCAGCAGCTTAGCGAGACTGAGCTCCTACAATGAGCAGTTCTTC
d_gene: -; j_gene: TRBJ2-7; abundance: -; v_gene: TRBV12-5; CDR3aa: CASGLNGEDSEQYF; CDR3nt: TGTGCTAGTGGTTTGAACGGGGAAGACTCCGAGCAGTACTTC